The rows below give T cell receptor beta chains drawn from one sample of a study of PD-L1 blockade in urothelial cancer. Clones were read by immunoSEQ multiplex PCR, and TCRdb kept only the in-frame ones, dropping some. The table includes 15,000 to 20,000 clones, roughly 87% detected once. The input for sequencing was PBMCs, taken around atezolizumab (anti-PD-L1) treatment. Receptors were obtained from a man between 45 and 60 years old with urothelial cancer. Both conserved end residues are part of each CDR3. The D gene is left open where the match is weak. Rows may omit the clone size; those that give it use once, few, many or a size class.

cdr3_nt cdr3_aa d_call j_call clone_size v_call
TGTGCCAGCAGCTTAGAGCGGTCACCCCTCCACTTT CASSLERSPLHF - TRBJ1-6 - TRBV7-9
TGTGCCAGCAGTACCCGGGCGGGGAGTGCCTACAATGAGCAGTTCTTC CASSTRAGSAYNEQFF - TRBJ2-1 - TRBV27
TGTGCTAGTGGATCCTCGGGGGATGAAAAACTGTTTTTT CASGSSGDEKLFF - TRBJ1-4 - TRBV12-5
TGTGCCAGCAGCTTAGGGAGAAGAAATGAGCAGTTCTTC CASSLGRRNEQFF - TRBJ2-1 - TRBV11-2
TGTGCCAGCAGTTACTCGGACAGGGGCTACGAGCAGTACTTC CASSYSDRGYEQYF TRBD1 TRBJ2-7 few TRBV6-5
TGTGCCAGCAGTCTCCGGGGGGGAGGCACAGATACGCAGTATTTT CASSLRGGGTDTQYF TRBD2 TRBJ2-3 - TRBV6-5
TGTGCCAGCAGTTTCAGCCTAGCGGGATTGTCCTACGAGCAGTACTTC CASSFSLAGLSYEQYF TRBD2 TRBJ2-7 - TRBV28
TGTGCCAGCTCACCCTTCCAGGGGGGCACCGGGGAGCTGTTTTTT CASSPFQGGTGELFF - TRBJ2-2 - TRBV18
TGTGCCAGCAGATCGGACAGGGCGGTTCTGCGGGAGCTGTTTTTT CASRSDRAVLRELFF TRBD1 TRBJ2-2 - TRBV6-5
TGTGCCAGCAGCCCTGGGACTAGCGGGCCCTACGAGCAGTACTTC CASSPGTSGPYEQYF TRBD2 TRBJ2-7 - TRBV9
TGTGCCAGCAGCTTAGCAGGGGGCGACTACGAGCAGTACTTC CASSLAGGDYEQYF TRBD1 TRBJ2-7 - TRBV7-9
TGCGCCAGCAGCTTGAACAAGGGGATACCACAGCGGGGTGAGCAGTTCTTC CASSLNKGIPQRGEQFF TRBD2 TRBJ2-1 - TRBV5-1
TGCAGCGGGTCGCGTGGAGATACGCAGTATTTT CSGSRGDTQYF - TRBJ2-3 - TRBV29-1
TGTGCCAGCACTACGAACACTGAAGCTTTCTTT CASTTNTEAFF - TRBJ1-1 once TRBV7-9
TGCAGCATCGGTCCGGGACTAATTAACAATGAGCAGTTCTTC CSIGPGLINNEQFF TRBD2 TRBJ2-1 - TRBV29-1
TGTGCCAGCAGCCAGACCGGGACTTCGCTTGTCTTTGAGCAGTTCTTC CASSQTGTSLVFEQFF - TRBJ2-1 once TRBV4-2
TGTGCCAGCAGCTTAGAGACAGTCACAGATACGCAGTATTTT CASSLETVTDTQYF - TRBJ2-3 - TRBV7-2